This T cell receptor (beta chain) was profiled in a study of shared clonotypes between healthy human individuals. About the study: CD8 memory received one plate per donor, CD8 naive two, CD4 memory three and CD4 naive three. Overall study findings and caveats: Among the subsets, naive ones generally showed larger estimated richness than memory ones.

Concerning this clone: Antigen specificity is unknown. Other nucleotide sequences in the sample specify the same CDR3.

From germline, CDR1 is SEHNR and CDR2 FQNEAQ (reference sequence). This CDR3 contains 14 residues. Deletions cut 4 bases from V and 5 bases from J, with 14 bases between. Investigators spread the genomic DNA of each subset evenly over several immunoSEQ plates. In the study's own analysis: Junction-only sequences without quality scores were provided by ImmunoSEQ, so filtering was different. Data came from immunoSEQ multiplex PCR; TCRdb stores just in-frame clones and leaves some out. The D gene and trimming were derived from the DNA, and the V and J assignments and clone size from that table. The repertoire includes over 800,000 clones, around 92% of them detected once, and nearly 25% sits in the top ten. Positively selected for CCR7, the CD45RO-negative cells used as naive CD8 cells excluded terminally differentiated effector memory CD45RA+ cells.

This receptor was identified in a young man in good health. The chain uses TRBV7-9 and TRBJ2-5; D may be TRBD1 (6 bases). The sample consisted of naive CD8+ T cells sorted from blood. CDR3 coding DNA: TGTGCCAGCAGCTCAACAGGGTTCGGTGAGACCCAGTACTTC. It codes for CASSSTGFGETQYF. Full variable domain (rest looked up from reference TRBV7-9 and TRBJ2-5): DTGVSQNPRHKITKRGQNVTFRCDPISEHNRLYWYRQTLGQGPEFLTYFQNEAQLEKSRLLSDRFSAERPKGSFSTLEIQRTEQGDSAMYLCASSSTGFGETQYFGPGTRLLVL.